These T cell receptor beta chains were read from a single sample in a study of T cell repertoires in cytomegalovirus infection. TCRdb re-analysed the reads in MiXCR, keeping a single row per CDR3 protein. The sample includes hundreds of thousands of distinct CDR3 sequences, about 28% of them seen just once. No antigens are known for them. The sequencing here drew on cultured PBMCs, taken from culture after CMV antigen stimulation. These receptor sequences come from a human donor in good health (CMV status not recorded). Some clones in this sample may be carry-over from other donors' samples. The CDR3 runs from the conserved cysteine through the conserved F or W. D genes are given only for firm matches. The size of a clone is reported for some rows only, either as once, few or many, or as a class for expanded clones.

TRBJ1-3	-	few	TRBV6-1	TGTGCCAGCAGCCCCCGGGACATCGGAAACACCATATATTTT	CASSPRDIGNTIYF
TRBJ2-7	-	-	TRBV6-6	TGTGCCAGCCGAGGGAAACAGGGTTCCTACGAGCAGTACTTC	CASRGKQGSYEQYF
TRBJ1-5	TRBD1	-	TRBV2	TGTGCCAGCAGATTTGACAGGGGGAACAATCAGCCCCAGCATTTT	CASRFDRGNNQPQHF
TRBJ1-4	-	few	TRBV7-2	TGTGCCAGCAGCGCTTCGGGTTACCCGAATGAAAAACTGTTTTTT	CASSASGYPNEKLFF
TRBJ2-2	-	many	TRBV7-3	TGTGCCAGCAGCTCTTCTTTAGACACCACGAACACCGGGGAGCTGTTTTTT	CASSSSLDTTNTGELFF
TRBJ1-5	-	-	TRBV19	TGTGCCAGTAGTATAGACCACAGGGTTCAGCCCCAGCATTTT	CASSIDHRVQPQHF
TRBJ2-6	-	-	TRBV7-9	TGTGCCAGCAGCTTGCGGCCTATTAGACTCTCTGGGGCCAACGTCCTGACTTTC	CASSLRPIRLSGANVLTF
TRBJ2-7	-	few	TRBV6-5	TGTGCCAGCAGTTACGGGCGGGCGGCCTACGAGCAGTACTTC	CASSYGRAAYEQYF
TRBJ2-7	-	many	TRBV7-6	TGTGCCAGCAGTGGACAGACCTACGAGCAGTACTTC	CASSGQTYEQYF
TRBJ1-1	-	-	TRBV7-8	TGTGCCAGCAGCCCCGGGATAGCATTTGAAGCTTTCTTT	CASSPGIAFEAFF
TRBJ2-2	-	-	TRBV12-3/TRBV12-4	TGTGCCAGCAGTTTAGAGGGATTTGGCACCGGGGAGCTGTTTTTT	CASSLEGFGTGELFF
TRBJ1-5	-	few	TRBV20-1	TGCAGTGCTAGATCCCGGACTGTCCTCAATCAGCCCCAGCATTTT	CSARSRTVLNQPQHF
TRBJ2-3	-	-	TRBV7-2	TGTACCAGCAGCTTAGGACTAGATGGAGATACGCAGTATTTT	CTSSLGLDGDTQYF
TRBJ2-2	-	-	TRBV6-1	TGTGCCAGCAGTACAGGAGTTCCGAACACCGGGGAGCTGTTTTTT	CASSTGVPNTGELFF
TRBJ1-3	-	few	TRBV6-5	TGTGCCAGCAGTTCAGCGTCCTCTGGAAACACCATATATTTT	CASSSASSGNTIYF
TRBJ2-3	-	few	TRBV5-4	TGTGCCAGCAGCTTGGGACCACCTCCCACAGATACGCAGTATTTT	CASSLGPPPTDTQYF
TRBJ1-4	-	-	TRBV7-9	TGTGCCAGCAGCTCCCCGGGGGAAAAACTGTTTTTT	CASSSPGEKLFF
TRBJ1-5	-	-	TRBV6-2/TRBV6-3	TGTGCCAGCAAAGGGGGGCGGGATCAGCCCCAGCATTTT	CASKGGRDQPQHF
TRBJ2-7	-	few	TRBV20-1	TGCAGTGCTGGGTCTCAGGCCTACGAGCAGTACTTC	CSAGSQAYEQYF
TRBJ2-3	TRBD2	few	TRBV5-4	TGTGCCAGCAGCTCGGCCCTAGCGGGGGCCGCAGATACGCAGTATTTT	CASSSALAGAADTQYF
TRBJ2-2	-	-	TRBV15	TGTGCCACCAGCAGAGATTTTAGGGGCCGGAGGACCACCGGGGAGCTGTTTTTT	CATSRDFRGRRTTGELFF
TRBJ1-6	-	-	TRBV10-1	TGCGCCAGCAGTGATTCCCGGGGACTGATTAATTCACCCCTCCACTTT	CASSDSRGLINSPLHF
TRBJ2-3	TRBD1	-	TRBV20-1	TGCAGTGCCCCTAGGACAGGGGGCTATGTTTCAGATACGCAGTATTTT	CSAPRTGGYVSDTQYF
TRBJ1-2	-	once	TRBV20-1	TGCAGTGCTAGGGCCCTGTTGGGCTACACCTTC	CSARALLGYTF
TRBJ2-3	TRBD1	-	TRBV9	TGTGCCAGCAGCGTAGAGGGACAGTCTCTGGCAGATACGCAGTATTTT	CASSVEGQSLADTQYF
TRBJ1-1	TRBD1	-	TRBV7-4	TGTGCCAGCAGCTCCGACAGGGGTTTCGCTGAAGCTTTCTTT	CASSSDRGFAEAFF
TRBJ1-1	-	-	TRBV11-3	TGTGCCAGCAGCTTGGATCTTTCGGACACTGAAGCTTTCTTT	CASSLDLSDTEAFF
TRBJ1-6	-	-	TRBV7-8	TGTGCCAGCAGCTTAGTTTCCAGGGGCAATAATTCACCCCTCCACTTT	CASSLVSRGNNSPLHF
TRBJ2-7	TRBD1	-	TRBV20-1	TGCAGTGCTAGAGATGTGCAGGGGGAGTACGAGCAGTACTTC	CSARDVQGEYEQYF
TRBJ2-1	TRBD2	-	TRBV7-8	TGTGCCAGCAGCGCCGAACTAGCGGGAGAAACCAATGAGCAGTTCTTC	CASSAELAGETNEQFF
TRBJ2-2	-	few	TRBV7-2	TGTGCCAGCAGCTTTAGTGTAAACACCGGGGAGCTGTTTTTT	CASSFSVNTGELFF
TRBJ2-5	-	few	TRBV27	TGTGCCAGCAGTCTCTCCGGGGGAGGTCGTTTAGAGACCCAGTACTTC	CASSLSGGGRLETQYF
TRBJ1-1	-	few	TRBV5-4	TGTGCCAGCACCGATCGACAGACACAGAACACTGAAGCTTTCTTT	CASTDRQTQNTEAFF
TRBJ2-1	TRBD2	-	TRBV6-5	TGTGCCAGCAGTCGAAGCCTAGCGGGAGGAGGGAATGAGCAGTTCTTC	CASSRSLAGGGNEQFF
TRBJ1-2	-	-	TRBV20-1	TGCAGTGCTAGTCAGGAGTATAACTATGGCTACACCTTC	CSASQEYNYGYTF
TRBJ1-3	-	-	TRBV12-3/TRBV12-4	TGTGCCAGCAGTTTAGAAAGGACAGCTGGAAACACCATATATTTT	CASSLERTAGNTIYF
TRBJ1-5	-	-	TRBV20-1	TGCAGTGCACCCGCGTTTCGGGCCCAAGGTCAGCCCCAGCATTTT	CSAPAFRAQGQPQHF
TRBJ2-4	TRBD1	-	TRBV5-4	TGTGCCAGTAACGATTTCGCAGGGGGCGCCAAAAACATTCAGTACTTC	CASNDFAGGAKNIQYF
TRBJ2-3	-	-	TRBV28	TGTGCCAGCAGTACTAGGCGGAACGTAGGTACGCAGTATTTT	CASSTRRNVGTQYF
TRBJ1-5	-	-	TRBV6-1	TGTGCCAGCAAGCCTAGCTCGCATAGCAATCAGCCCCAGCATTTT	CASKPSSHSNQPQHF
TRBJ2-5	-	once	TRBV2	TGTGCCAGCAGTGAAGCGTTAGGAGGGGAGGAGACCCAGTACTTC	CASSEALGGEETQYF
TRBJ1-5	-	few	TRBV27	TGTGCCAGCAGTTTCTCGACAGATAGCAATCAGCCCCAGCATTTT	CASSFSTDSNQPQHF
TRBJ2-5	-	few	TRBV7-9	TGTGCCAGCAGCTTAGGGGGGGCCGTTGTAAGCGAGACCCAGTACTTC	CASSLGGAVVSETQYF
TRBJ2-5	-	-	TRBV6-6	TGTGCCACCCAAGGGGTGAGGGAGACCCAGTACTTC	CATQGVRETQYF
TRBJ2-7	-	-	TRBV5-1	TGCGCCAGCAAGGAGGACAACTCCTACGAGCAGTACTTC	CASKEDNSYEQYF
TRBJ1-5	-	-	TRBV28	TGTGCCAGCAGCCCCCAGGGGAAGAGCAATCAGCCCCAGCATTTT	CASSPQGKSNQPQHF
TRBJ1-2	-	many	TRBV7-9	TGTGCCAGCACCCAGAGCCGAACCGGGACAATGGCTGGCTACACCTTC	CASTQSRTGTMAGYTF
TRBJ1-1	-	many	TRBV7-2	TGTGCCAGCAGCTTTGGACAGATGAACACTGAAGCTTTCTTT	CASSFGQMNTEAFF
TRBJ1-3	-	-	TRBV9	TGTGCCAGCAGCGTAGGGGGGGATACTGGAAACACCATATATTTT	CASSVGGDTGNTIYF
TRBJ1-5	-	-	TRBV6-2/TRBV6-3	TGTGCCAGCAGTTGGAGAAATTTCAATCAGCCCCAGCATTTT	CASSWRNFNQPQHF
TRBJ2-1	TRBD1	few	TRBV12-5	TGTGCTAGTGGTTTTCATACCGGGACAGAAGGGAATGAGCAGTTCTTC	CASGFHTGTEGNEQFF
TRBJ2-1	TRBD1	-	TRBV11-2	TGTGCCAGCAGCTTAGCGGACAGGTTTTACAATGAGCAGTTCTTC	CASSLADRFYNEQFF
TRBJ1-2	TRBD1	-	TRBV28	TGTGCCAGCAGTCCCCAGGACAGGGGGCGCAGATATGGCTACACCTTC	CASSPQDRGRRYGYTF
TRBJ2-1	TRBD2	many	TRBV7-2	TGTGCCAGCAGCCCCGGACTAGCGACCCACAATGAGCAGTTCTTC	CASSPGLATHNEQFF